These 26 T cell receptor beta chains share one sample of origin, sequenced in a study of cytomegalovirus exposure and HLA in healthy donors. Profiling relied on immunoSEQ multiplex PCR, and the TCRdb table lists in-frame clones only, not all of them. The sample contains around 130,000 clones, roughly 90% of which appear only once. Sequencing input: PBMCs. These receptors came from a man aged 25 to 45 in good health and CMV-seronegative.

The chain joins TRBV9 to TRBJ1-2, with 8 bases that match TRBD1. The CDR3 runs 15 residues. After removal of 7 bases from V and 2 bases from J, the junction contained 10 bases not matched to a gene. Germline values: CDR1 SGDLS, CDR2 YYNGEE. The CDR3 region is CASSETGVTNYGYTF. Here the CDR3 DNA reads TGTGCCAGCTCGGAGACAGGGGTGACAAACTATGGCTACACCTTC.

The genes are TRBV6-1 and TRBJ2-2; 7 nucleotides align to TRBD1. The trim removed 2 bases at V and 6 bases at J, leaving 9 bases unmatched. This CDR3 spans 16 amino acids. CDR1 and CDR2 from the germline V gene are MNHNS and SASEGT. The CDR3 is CASSESPPTGAGELFF. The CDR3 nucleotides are TGTGCCAGCAGTGAATCACCCCCCACAGGGGCCGGGGAGCTGTTTTTT.

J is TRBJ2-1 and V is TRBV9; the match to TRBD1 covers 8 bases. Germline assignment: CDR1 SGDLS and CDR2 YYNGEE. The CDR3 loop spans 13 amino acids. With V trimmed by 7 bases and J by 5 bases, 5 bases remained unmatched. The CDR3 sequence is CASRGQDNNEQFF. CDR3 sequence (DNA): TGTGCCAGCCGGGGACAGGACAACAATGAGCAGTTCTTC.

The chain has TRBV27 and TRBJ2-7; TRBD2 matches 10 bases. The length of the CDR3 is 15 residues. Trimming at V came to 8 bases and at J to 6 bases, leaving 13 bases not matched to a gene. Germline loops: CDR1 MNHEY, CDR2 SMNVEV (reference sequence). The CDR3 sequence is CASVGLAGVMSEQYF. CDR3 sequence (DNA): TGTGCCAGCGTGGGGCTAGCGGGAGTAATGAGCGAGCAGTACTTC.

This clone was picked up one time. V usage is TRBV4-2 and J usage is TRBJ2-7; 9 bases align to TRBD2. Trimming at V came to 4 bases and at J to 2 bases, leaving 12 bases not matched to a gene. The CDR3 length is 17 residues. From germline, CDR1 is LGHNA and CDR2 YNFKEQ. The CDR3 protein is CASSRGALAGLTYEQYF. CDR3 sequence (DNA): TGTGCCAGCAGCCGGGGCGCACTAGCGGGTCTCACCTACGAGCAGTACTTC.

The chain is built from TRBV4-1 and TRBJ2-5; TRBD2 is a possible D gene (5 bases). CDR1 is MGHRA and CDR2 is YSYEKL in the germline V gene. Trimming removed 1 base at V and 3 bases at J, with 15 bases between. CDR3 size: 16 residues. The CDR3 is CASSQGFSAGEETQYF. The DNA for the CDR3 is TGCGCCAGCAGCCAAGGCTTCTCTGCGGGTGAAGAGACCCAGTACTTC.

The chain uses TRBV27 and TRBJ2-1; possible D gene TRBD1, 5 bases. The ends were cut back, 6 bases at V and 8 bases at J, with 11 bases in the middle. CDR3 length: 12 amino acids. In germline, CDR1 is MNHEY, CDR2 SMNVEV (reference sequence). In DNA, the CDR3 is TGTGCCAGCAGCCTCAGGGAATATGAGCAGTTCTTC. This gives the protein CASSLREYEQFF.

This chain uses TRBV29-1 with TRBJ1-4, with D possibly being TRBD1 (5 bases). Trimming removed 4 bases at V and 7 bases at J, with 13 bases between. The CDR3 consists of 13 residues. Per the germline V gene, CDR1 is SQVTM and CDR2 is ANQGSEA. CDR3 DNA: TGCAGCGTTGGTGGCGGGGCCGGTGAAAAACTGTTTTTT. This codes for CSVGGGAGEKLFF.

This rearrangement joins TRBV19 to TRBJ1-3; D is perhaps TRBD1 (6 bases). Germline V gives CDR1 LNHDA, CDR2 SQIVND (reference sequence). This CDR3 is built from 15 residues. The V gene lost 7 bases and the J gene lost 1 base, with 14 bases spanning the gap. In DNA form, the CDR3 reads TGTGCCAGTACGTTCGGGGGGGCGTCTGGAAACACCATATATTTT. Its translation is CASTFGGASGNTIYF.

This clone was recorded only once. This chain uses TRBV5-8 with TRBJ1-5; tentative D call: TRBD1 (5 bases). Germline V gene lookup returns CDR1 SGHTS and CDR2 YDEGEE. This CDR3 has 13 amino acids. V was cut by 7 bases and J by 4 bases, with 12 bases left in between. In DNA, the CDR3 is TGTGCCAGCCCGGTGGGGGGGAATCAGCCCCAGCATTTT. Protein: CASPVGGNQPQHF.

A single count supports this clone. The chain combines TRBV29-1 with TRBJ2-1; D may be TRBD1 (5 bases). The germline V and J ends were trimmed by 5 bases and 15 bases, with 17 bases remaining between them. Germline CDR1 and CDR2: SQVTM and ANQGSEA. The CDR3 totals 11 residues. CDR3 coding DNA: TGCAGCGTTTTAGGGGATCTGAGGATGTTCTTC. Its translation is CSVLGDLRMFF.

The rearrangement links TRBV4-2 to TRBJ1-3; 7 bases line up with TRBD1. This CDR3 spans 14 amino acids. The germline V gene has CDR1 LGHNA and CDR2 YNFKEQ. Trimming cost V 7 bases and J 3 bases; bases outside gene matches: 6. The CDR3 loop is CASTSGGLGNTIYF. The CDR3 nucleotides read TGTGCCAGCACTTCAGGGGGTCTTGGAAACACCATATATTTT.

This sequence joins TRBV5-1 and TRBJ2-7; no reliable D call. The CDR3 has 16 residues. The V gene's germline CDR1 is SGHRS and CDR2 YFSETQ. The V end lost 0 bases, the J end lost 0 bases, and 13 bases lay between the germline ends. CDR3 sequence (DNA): TGCGCCAGCAGCTTGGAAGCGCTTCCGAGCTCCTACGAGCAGTACTTC. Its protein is CASSLEALPSSYEQYF.

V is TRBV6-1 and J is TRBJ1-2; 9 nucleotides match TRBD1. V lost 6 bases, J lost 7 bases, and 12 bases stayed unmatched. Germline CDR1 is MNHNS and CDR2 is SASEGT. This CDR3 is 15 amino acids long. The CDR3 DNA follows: TGTGCCAGCAGGGGGCTACAGGGGGCGCCTGGTGGCTACACCTTC. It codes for CASRGLQGAPGGYTF.

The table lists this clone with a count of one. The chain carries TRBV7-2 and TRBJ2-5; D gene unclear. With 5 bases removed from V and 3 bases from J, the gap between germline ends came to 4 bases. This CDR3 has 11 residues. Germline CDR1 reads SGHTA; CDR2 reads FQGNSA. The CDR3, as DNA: TGTGCCAGCAGCCGTAAAGAGACCCAGTACTTC. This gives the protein CASSRKETQYF.

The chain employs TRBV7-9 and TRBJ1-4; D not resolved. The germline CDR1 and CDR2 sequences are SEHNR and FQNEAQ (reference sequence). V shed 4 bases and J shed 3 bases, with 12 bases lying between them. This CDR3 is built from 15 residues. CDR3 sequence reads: CASSSTNPSNEKLFF. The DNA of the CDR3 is TGTGCCAGCAGCTCCACAAACCCTTCTAATGAAAAACTGTTTTTT.

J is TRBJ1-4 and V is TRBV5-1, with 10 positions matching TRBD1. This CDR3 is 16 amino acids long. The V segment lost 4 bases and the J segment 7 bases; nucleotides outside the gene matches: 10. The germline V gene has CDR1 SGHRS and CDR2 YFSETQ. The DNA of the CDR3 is TGCGCCAGCAGCGGAACTGACAGGGGGCGAGGTGAAAAACTGTTTTTT. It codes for CASSGTDRGRGEKLFF.

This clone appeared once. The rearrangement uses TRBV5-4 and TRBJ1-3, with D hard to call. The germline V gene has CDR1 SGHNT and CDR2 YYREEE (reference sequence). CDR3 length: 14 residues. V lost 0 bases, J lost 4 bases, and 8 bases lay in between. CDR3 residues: CASSLGGSGNTIYF. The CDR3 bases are TGTGCCAGCAGCTTGGGAGGGTCAGGAAACACCATATATTTT.

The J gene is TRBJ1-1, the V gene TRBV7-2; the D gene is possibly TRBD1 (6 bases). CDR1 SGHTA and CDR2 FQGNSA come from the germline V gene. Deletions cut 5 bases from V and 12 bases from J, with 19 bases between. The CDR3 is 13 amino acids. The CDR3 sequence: CASSPLGGPEPFF. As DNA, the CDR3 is TGTGCCAGCAGCCCTCTGGGGGGGCCCGAGCCTTTCTTT. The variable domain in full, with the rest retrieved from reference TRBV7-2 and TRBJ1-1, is GAGVSQSPSNKVTEKGKDVELRCDPISGHTALYWYRQSLGQGLEFLIYFQGNSAPDKSGLPSDRFSAERTGGSVSTLTIQRTQQEDSAVYLCASSPLGGPEPFFGQGTRLTVV.

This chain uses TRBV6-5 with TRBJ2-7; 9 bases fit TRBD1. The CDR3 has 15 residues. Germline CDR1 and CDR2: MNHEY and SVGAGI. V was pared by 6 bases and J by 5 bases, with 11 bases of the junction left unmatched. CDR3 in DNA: TGTGCCAGCAGGCCGGGACAGGGATTCGGGGACGAGCAGTACTTC. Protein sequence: CASRPGQGFGDEQYF.

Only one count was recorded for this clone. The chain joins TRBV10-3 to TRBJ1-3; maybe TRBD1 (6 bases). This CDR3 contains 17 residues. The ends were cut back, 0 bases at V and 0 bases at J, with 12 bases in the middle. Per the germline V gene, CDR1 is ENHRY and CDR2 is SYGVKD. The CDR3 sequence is CAISESKPGDSGNTIYF. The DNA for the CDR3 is TGTGCCATCAGTGAGTCGAAACCAGGGGACTCTGGAAACACCATATATTTT.

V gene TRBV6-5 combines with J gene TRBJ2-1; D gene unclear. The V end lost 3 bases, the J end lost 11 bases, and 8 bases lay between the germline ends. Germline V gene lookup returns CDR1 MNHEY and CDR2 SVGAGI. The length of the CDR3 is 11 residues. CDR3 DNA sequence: TGTGCCAGCAGTTATGAGAGGCAGCAGTTCTTC. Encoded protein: CASSYERQQFF.

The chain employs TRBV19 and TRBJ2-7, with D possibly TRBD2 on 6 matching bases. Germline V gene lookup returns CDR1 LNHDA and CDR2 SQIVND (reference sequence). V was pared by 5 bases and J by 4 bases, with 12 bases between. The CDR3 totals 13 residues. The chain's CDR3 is CASSVSGTYEQYF. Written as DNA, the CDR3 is TGTGCCAGTAGTGTTAGCGGAACTTACGAGCAGTACTTC.

CDR3 in DNA: TGTGCCAGCAGCCGGACTAGCGGGAGCTCCTACGAGCAGTACTTC. Translated, it gives CASSRTSGSSYEQYF. The chain combines TRBV5-4 with TRBJ2-7; the match to TRBD2 covers 13 bases. CDR3 length equals 15 residues. Per germline, CDR1 SGHNT and CDR2 YYREEE (reference sequence). The V and J ends lost 4 bases and 0 bases, in that order; junction bases with no gene match: 1. The full variable domain, its missing parts supplied by reference TRBV5-4 and TRBJ2-7, is ETGVTQSPTHLIKTRGQQVTLRCSSQSGHNTVSWYQQALGQGPQFIFQYYREEENGRGNFPPRFSGLQFPNYSSELNVNALELDDSALYLCASSRTSGSSYEQYFGPGTRLTVT.

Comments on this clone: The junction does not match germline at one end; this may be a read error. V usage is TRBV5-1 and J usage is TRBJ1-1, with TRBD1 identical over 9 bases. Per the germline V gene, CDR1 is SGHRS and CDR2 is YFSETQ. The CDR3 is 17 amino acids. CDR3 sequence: CASSLTSPGQGHTEAFF. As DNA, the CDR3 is TGCGCCAGCAGCTTGACTAGTCCGGGACAGGGTCACACAGAAGCTTTCTTT.

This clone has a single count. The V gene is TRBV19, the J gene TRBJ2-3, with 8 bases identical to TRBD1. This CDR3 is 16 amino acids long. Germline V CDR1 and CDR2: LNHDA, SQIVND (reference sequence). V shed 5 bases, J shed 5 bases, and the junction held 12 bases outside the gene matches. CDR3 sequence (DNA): TGTGCCAGTAGTGAGCGGACAGGGTCATTGGTAGATACGCAGTATTTT. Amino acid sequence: CASSERTGSLVDTQYF.